The present T cell receptor (beta chain) was sequenced within a study of blood T cell repertoires in COVID-19. At the level of the study: Sources were T cells, B-cell-depleted T cells, or PBMCs; the material itself was cDNA or gDNA.

Residents of about two dozen US areas, aged roughly 18 to 89 years, made up the participants. Assignments of participants to cohorts depended upon their own reported clinical history. Original processing methods: Amplification with reference gene primers provided the estimates of nucleated cell counts. The data were produced by immunoSEQ multiplex PCR, yet TCRdb's version contains in-frame clones alone and is incomplete. V and J calls and clone size come straight from that table; D and trimming were deduced from the DNA. Among about 200,000 clones listed, roughly 90% were seen once. Deletions cut 0 bases from V and 3 bases from J, with 11 bases between. Per germline, CDR1 LGHNA and CDR2 YSLEER. The CDR3 covers 15 residues.

The source is a woman aged 25 to 39 with acute COVID-19. The sample comprised PBMCs or T cells enriched from blood (not recorded which). The rearrangement joins TRBV4-3 to TRBJ1-1, with D tentatively TRBD1 (5 bases). DNA for the CDR3: TGCGCCAGCAGCCAAGATCCTCAGGGATACACTGAAGCTTTCTTT. This gives the protein CASSQDPQGYTEAFF.